These 11 T cell receptor beta chains originate from one sample sequenced in a study of cytomegalovirus exposure and HLA in healthy donors. The primer mix had 60 Vbeta and 13 Jbeta primers. The assay was immunoSEQ multiplex PCR, and TCRdb's table has in-frame clones only and misses some. The sample shows under 150,000 clones, 60% to 80% of them seen only once. The sequencing sample was made of PBMCs. These receptors all stem from a woman in her thirties in good health and CMV-seronegative.

The V gene is TRBV5-1, the J gene TRBJ1-4; possibly TRBD1 for D (5 bases). Trimming shortened V by 2 bases and J by 5 bases, and 10 bases separated the two germline ends. Germline-derived CDR1 and CDR2 are SGHRS and YFSETQ. The CDR3 contains 14 residues. CDR3 loop: CASSFREGNEKLFF. Here the CDR3 DNA reads TGCGCCAGCAGCTTCAGGGAGGGAAATGAAAAACTGTTTTTT.

This chain links TRBV7-9 with TRBJ1-2, with TRBD1 identical over 9 bases. The ends lost 4 bases at V and 4 bases at J; junction bases unmatched: 13. CDR3 length equals 17 residues. The V gene's germline CDR1 is SEHNR and CDR2 FQNEAQ (reference sequence). The CDR3 spells CASSSRGTGSRSYGYTF. Here the CDR3 DNA reads TGTGCCAGCAGCTCGAGAGGGACAGGGAGCCGCTCCTATGGCTACACCTTC.

A word on this clone: This CDR3 is also generated by other DNA sequences in the sample. This chain joins TRBV6-1 and TRBJ2-3; 12 nucleotides agree with TRBD2. With 5 bases clipped from V and 3 bases from J, the junction kept 3 bases outside the gene matches. This CDR3 is 15 amino acids long. Germline CDR1 is MNHNS and CDR2 is SASEGT. The CDR3 here is CASSRLAGATDTQYF. The CDR3 DNA reads as TGTGCCAGCAGTCGACTAGCGGGGGCTACAGATACGCAGTATTTT.

The chain joins TRBV7-3 to TRBJ1-1; D gene uncertain. Looked up from germline, CDR1 is SGHTA and CDR2 is FQGTGA. This CDR3 has 13 residues. Trimming took 2 bases from V and 5 from J, leaving 9 bases between them. Here the CDR3 reads CASSLLLRTEAFF. CDR3 DNA: TGTGCCAGCAGCTTACTACTGCGGACTGAAGCTTTCTTT.

The chain carries TRBV7-2 and TRBJ1-5; the D gene is possibly TRBD1 (5 bases). Germline CDR1 reads SGHTA; CDR2 reads FQGNSA. Trimming stripped 1 base from V and 0 bases from J, with 10 bases between. The CDR3 totals 16 residues. The CDR3 protein is CASSLGGGDSNQPQHF. The CDR3 nucleotides are TGTGCCAGCAGCTTAGGGGGGGGTGATAGCAATCAGCCCCAGCATTTT.

This chain connects TRBV5-1 to TRBJ2-5, with D perhaps TRBD1 (6 bases). V gave up 3 bases and J gave up 2 bases, with 11 bases separating them. In germline, CDR1 is SGHRS, CDR2 YFSETQ. The CDR3 has 14 amino acids. The CDR3 is CASSSPQGQETQYF. The CDR3 DNA reads TGCGCCAGCAGCTCGCCACAGGGTCAAGAGACCCAGTACTTC.

V and J are TRBV5-1 and TRBJ2-1, with 9 bases fitting TRBD2. V was clipped by 1 base and J by 7 bases; unmatched bases: 6. Per the germline V gene, CDR1 is SGHRS and CDR2 is YFSETQ. This CDR3 is built from 15 residues. The CDR3 nucleotides are TGCGCCAGCAGCTTGAGAAGCGGGGGGATAAATGAGCAGTTCTTC. Its translation: CASSLRSGGINEQFF. Full variable domain (outside the CDR3, taken from reference TRBV5-1 and TRBJ2-1): KAGVTQTPRYLIKTRGQQVTLSCSPISGHRSVSWYQQTPGQGLQFLFEYFSETQRNKGNFPGRFSGRQFSNSRSEMNVSTLELGDSALYLCASSLRSGGINEQFFGPGTRLTVL.

The V and J genes are TRBV29-1 and TRBJ2-3; TRBD1 matches at 9 bases. The CDR3 totals 16 residues. Per the germline V gene, CDR1 is SQVTM and CDR2 is ANQGSEA. The ends lost 6 bases at V and 4 bases at J; junction bases unmatched: 14. The DNA for the CDR3 is TGCAGCGTGTGGAACCCGGACAGGGGAAGGGCAGATACGCAGTATTTT. Translated, it gives CSVWNPDRGRADTQYF.

This clone appeared a single time. V is TRBV4-1 and J is TRBJ1-2; the match to TRBD1 covers 7 bases. Per germline, CDR1 MGHRA and CDR2 YSYEKL. V was pared by 8 bases and J by 4 bases, with 10 bases of the junction left unmatched. CDR3 length: 14 amino acids. As DNA, the CDR3 is TGCGCCAGCTCCCAGGGGGGACGGGGCTATGGCTACACCTTC. Translating gives CASSQGGRGYGYTF.

In nucleotides, the CDR3 is TGTGCCTGGAGTGTACAGGCAGAAGGCTACACCTTC. Translated: CAWSVQAEGYTF. The chain couples TRBV30 to TRBJ1-2; the D gene is possibly TRBD1 (5 bases). The germline V gene encodes CDR1 GTSNPN and CDR2 SVGIG (reference sequence). This CDR3 spans 12 amino acids. V lost 0 bases, J lost 8 bases, and 10 bases lay in between.

This rearrangement joins TRBV4-2 to TRBJ2-1; 14 bases agree with TRBD2. The trim removed 1 base at V and 0 bases at J, leaving 5 bases unmatched. This CDR3 has 19 amino acids. Germline assignment: CDR1 LGHNA and CDR2 YNFKEQ. The CDR3 DNA sequence: TGTGCCAGCAGCCAAGCCGGGACTAGCGGGGGTAACTCCTACAATGAGCAGTTCTTC. Its protein product is CASSQAGTSGGNSYNEQFF.